This T cell receptor beta chain was identified during a study of regulatory T cells in long-lasting Graves disease. General observations from the study: Limited sample numbers may have lowered accuracy.

This clonotype showed up many times. Antigen unknown. Researchers made TCR beta libraries by using iRepertoire HTBI primers and running Arm-PCR on CDR3 regions. TCRdb reprocessed the multiplex PCR reads with MiXCR, giving one entry per CDR3 protein. Seen here are 500,000 to 700,000 distinct CDR3 sequences, 16% observed once, and the top ten hold 18%. Germline CDR1 SQVTM, CDR2 ANQGSEA. The CDR3 has 15 residues. Germline trimming cut 4 bases from V and 3 bases from J; bases unmatched to any gene: 10. Time point: newly diagnosed GD, antithyroid drugs for less than 3 months. Construction of the TCR library relied on RNA isolated from PBMCs. Those enrolled as patients came out of an endocrinology department in Xi'an, China. These data are also associated with another study on T cells in Graves' hyperthyroidism and ophthalmopathy.

The clonotype comes from a woman aged 25-40 years with Graves disease. The starting material was peripheral blood mononuclear cells (PBMCs), obtained at new diagnosis, from a patient treated with antithyroid drugs. This sequence joins TRBV29-1 and TRBJ1-1; 8 bases map to TRBD1. This CDR3 reads CSVGRWRQGYTEAFF. CDR3 coding DNA: TGCAGCGTTGGTCGGTGGCGACAGGGGTACACTGAAGCTTTCTTT.